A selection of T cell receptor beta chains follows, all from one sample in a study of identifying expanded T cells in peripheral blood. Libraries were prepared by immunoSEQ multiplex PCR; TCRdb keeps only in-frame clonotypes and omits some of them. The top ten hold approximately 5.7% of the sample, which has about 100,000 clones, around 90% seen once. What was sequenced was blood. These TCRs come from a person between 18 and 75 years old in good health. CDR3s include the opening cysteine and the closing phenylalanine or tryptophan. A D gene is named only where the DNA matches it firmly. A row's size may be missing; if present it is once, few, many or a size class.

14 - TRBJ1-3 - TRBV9 CASSVEQGGNTIYF TGTGCCAGCAGCGTAGAACAGGGTGGAAACACCATATATTTT
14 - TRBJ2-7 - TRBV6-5 CASSYAGFVNEQYF TGTGCCAGCAGTTACGCAGGGTTTGTCAACGAGCAGTACTTC
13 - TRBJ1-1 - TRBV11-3 CASSLGENTEAFF TGTGCCAGCAGCTTAGGAGAGAACACTGAAGCTTTCTTT
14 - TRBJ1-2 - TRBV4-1 CASSQGPRGYGYTF TGCGCCAGCAGCCAAGGTCCCAGGGGTTATGGCTACACCTTC
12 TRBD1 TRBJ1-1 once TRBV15 CAIGQGNTEAFF TGTGCCATAGGACAGGGGAACACTGAAGCTTTCTTT
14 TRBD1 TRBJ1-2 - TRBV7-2 CASRLGGTGRGYTF TGTGCCAGCAGGCTAGGAGGGACAGGCCGGGGCTACACCTTC
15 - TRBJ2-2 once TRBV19 CASSKTPMNTGELFF TGTGCCAGTAGTAAGACACCGATGAACACCGGGGAGCTGTTTTTT
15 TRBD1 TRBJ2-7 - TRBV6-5 CASSYSDRGFDEQYF TGTGCCAGCAGTTACTCGGACAGGGGATTCGACGAGCAGTACTTC
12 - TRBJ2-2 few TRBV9 CASSVVNGELFF TGTGCCAGCAGCGTAGTGAACGGGGAGCTGTTTTTT
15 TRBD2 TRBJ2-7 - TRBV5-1 CASSAGTSGTNGQYF TGCGCCAGCAGCGCCGGGACTAGCGGAACTAATGGGCAGTACTTC
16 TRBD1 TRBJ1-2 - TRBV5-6 CASSRDRGRGAYGYTF TGTGCCAGCAGCCGGGACAGGGGGCGTGGGGCTTATGGCTACACCTTC
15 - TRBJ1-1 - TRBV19 CASSEGNTLDTEAFF TGTGCCAGTAGTGAGGGGAACACTTTAGACACTGAAGCTTTCTTT
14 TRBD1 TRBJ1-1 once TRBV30 CAWGVDRVNTEAFF TGTGCCTGGGGGGTCGACAGGGTGAATACTGAAGCTTTCTTT
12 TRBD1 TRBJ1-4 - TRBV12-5 CASGLDRGKLFF TGTGCTAGTGGTTTGGACAGGGGAAAACTGTTTTTT
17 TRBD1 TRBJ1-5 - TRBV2 CASSEGQGSFSNQPQHF TGTGCCAGCAGTGAGGGACAGGGCAGTTTTAGCAATCAGCCCCAGCATTTT
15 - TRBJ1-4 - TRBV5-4 CASRGGPGDSEKLFF TGTGCCAGCAGGGGAGGACCAGGGGATAGTGAAAAACTGTTTTTT
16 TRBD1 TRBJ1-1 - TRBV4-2 CASSHANRGRNTEAFF TGTGCCAGCAGCCACGCTAATAGGGGGCGGAACACTGAAGCTTTCTTT
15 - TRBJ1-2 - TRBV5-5 CASSLVQAANYGYTF TGTGCCAGCAGCTTGGTCCAGGCAGCTAACTATGGCTACACCTTC
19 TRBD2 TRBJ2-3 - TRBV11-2 CASSLGYKASGRSTDTQYF TGTGCCAGCAGCTTAGGGTATAAGGCTAGCGGGAGGAGCACAGATACGCAGTATTTT
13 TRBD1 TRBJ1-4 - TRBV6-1 CASSRDRPPGLFF TGTGCCAGCAGTCGGGACAGGCCCCCAGGGCTGTTTTTT
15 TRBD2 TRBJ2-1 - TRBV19 CASSIRASGRNEQFF TGTGCCAGTAGTATACGGGCTAGCGGGAGAAATGAGCAGTTCTTC
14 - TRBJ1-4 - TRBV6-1 CASSGWGTNEKLFF TGTGCCAGCAGTGGATGGGGGACTAATGAAAAACTGTTTTTT
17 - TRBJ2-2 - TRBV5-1 CASSLRDSHRGTGELFF TGCGCCAGCAGCTTGAGGGACTCTCACCGAGGGACCGGGGAGCTGTTTTTT
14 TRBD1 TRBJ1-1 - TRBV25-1 CASSLQGQNTEAFF TGTGCCAGCAGTTTACAGGGGCAGAACACTGAAGCTTTCTTT
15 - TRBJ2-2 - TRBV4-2 CASSQDQRGTGELFF TGTGCCAGCAGCCAAGATCAAAGGGGCACCGGGGAGCTGTTTTTT
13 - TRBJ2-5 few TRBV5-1 CASSLERKETQYF TGCGCCAGCAGCTTGGAGCGGAAAGAGACCCAGTACTTC
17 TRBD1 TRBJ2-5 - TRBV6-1 CASSEAGVYRGRETQYF TGTGCCAGCAGTGAAGCCGGGGTCTACAGGGGGCGGGAGACCCAGTACTTC
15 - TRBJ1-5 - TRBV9 CASSGSTETNQPQHF TGTGCCAGCAGCGGGTCGACAGAGACCAATCAGCCCCAGCATTTT
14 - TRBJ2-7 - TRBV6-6 CASSSSQRSASNYF TGTGCCAGCAGTTCGAGTCAGAGATCGGCTTCGAATTACTTC
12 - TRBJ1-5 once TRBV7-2 CASSLRGQPQHF TGTGCCAGCAGCTTAAGAGGGCAGCCCCAGCATTTT
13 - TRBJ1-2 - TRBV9 CASSGGDSYGYTF TGTGCCAGCAGCGGAGGTGACAGTTATGGCTACACCTTC
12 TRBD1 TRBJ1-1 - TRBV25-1 CATRTGLTEAFF TGTGCCACCCGGACAGGGCTAACTGAAGCTTTCTTT
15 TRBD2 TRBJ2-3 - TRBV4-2 CASSQDMGGGDTQYF TGTGCCAGCAGCCAAGATATGGGCGGGGGAGATACGCAGTATTTT
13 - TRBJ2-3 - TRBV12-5 CASGLAYTDTQYF TGTGCTAGCGGACTTGCTTACACAGATACGCAGTATTTT
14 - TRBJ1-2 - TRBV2 CASSEQGGRYGYTF TGTGCCAGCAGTGAACAGGGAGGGAGGTATGGCTACACCTTC
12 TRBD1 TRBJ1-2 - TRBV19 CASWTGGYGYTF TGTGCCAGTTGGACAGGGGGGTACGGCTACACCTTC
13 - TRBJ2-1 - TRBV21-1 CASSKRDFSSQFF TGTGCCAGCAGCAAACGAGATTTCAGTTCGCAGTTCTTC
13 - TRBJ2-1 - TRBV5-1 CASSLEGASEQFF TGCGCCAGCAGCTTGGAAGGGGCCAGTGAGCAGTTCTTC
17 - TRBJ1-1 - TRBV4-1 CASSQDRFLSSNTEAFF TGCGCCAGCAGCCAAGATCGGTTCCTTAGTTCAAACACTGAAGCTTTCTTT
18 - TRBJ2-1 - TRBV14 CASSQDPPIARSYNEQFF TGTGCCAGCAGCCAAGATCCCCCCATAGCCCGTTCTTACAATGAGCAGTTCTTC
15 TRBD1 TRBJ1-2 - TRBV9 CASSSTGVLGYGYTF TGTGCCAGCAGCAGTACAGGGGTTCTGGGCTATGGCTACACCTTC
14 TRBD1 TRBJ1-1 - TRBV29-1 CSVESRDRGTEAFF TGCAGCGTTGAGTCAAGGGACAGGGGCACTGAAGCTTTCTTT
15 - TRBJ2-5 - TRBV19 CASSVARLREETQYF TGTGCCAGTAGTGTTGCCCGACTAAGGGAAGAGACCCAGTACTTC
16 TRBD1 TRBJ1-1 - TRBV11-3 CASSPRGQGKNTEAFF TGTGCCAGCAGCCCCCGTGGACAGGGAAAGAACACTGAAGCTTTCTTT
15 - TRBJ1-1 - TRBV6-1 CASSPQALMNTEAFF TGTGCCAGCAGTCCCCAGGCACTAATGAACACTGAAGCTTTCTTT
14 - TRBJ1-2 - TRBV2 CASNDLYNRYGYTF TGTGCCAGCAATGACCTCTATAACAGGTATGGCTACACCTTC
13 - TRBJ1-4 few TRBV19 CASSTPLGGKLFF TGTGCCAGTAGTACCCCCCTGGGAGGAAAACTGTTTTTT
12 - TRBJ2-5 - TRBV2 CASMKDQETQYF TGTGCCAGCATGAAGGATCAAGAGACCCAGTACTTC
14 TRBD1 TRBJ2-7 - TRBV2 CASRAPGQTYEQYF TGTGCCAGCAGGGCACCGGGACAGACCTACGAGCAGTACTTC
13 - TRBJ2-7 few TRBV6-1 CASTMDKYYEQYF TGTGCCAGCACCATGGACAAGTACTACGAGCAGTACTTC
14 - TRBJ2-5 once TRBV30 CAWSVGQGRKTQYF TGTGCCTGGAGTGTTGGGCAGGGGAGGAAGACCCAGTACTTC
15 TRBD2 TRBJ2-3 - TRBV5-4 CASSSTGGDQDTQYF TGTGCCAGCAGCTCCACGGGAGGGGACCAGGATACGCAGTATTTT
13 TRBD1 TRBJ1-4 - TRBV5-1 CASRITSTGVKFF TGCGCCAGCAGGATAACCTCCACAGGGGTAAAGTTTTTT
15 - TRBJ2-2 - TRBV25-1 CASSEYIGSVGELFF TGTGCCAGCAGTGAATATATAGGGAGCGTCGGGGAGCTGTTTTTT
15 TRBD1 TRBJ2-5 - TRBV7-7 CASSLGTAFQETQYF TGTGCCAGCAGCCTCGGGACAGCTTTCCAAGAGACCCAGTACTTC
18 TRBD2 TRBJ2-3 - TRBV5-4 CASSGGSGRVLDTDTQYF TGTGCCAGCAGCGGTGGTAGCGGGAGGGTTCTAGACACAGATACGCAGTATTTT
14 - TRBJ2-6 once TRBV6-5 CASRPRPGANVLTF TGTGCCAGCAGGCCCCGGCCCGGGGCCAACGTCCTGACTTTC
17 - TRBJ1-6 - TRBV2 CASSVGGSYPYNSPLHF TGTGCCAGCAGTGTCGGGGGGAGTTATCCCTATAATTCACCCCTCCACTTT
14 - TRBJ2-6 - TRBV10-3 CAIRTESGANVLTF TGTGCCATCAGGACGGAGTCTGGGGCCAACGTCCTGACTTTC